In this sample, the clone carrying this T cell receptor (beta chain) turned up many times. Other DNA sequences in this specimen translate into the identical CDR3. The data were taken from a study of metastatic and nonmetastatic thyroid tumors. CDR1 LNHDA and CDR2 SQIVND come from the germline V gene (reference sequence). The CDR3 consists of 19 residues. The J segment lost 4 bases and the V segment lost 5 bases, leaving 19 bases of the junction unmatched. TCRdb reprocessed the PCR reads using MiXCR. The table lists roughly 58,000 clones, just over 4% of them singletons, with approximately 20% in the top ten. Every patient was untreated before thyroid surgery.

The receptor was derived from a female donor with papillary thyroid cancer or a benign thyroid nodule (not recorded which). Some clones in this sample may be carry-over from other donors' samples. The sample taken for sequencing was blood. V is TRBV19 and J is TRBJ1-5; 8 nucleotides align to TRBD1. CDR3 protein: CASSGGPGGAVSANQPQHF. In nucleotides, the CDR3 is TGTGCCAGTAGTGGCGGTCCAGGGGGCGCGGTGAGTGCGAATCAGCCCCAGCATTTT. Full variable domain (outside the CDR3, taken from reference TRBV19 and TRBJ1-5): DGGITQSPKYLFRKEGQNVTLSCEQNLNHDAMYWYRQDPGQGLRLIYYSQIVNDFQKGDIAEGYSVSREKKESFPLTVTSAQKNPTAFYLCASSGGPGGAVSANQPQHFGDGTRLSIL.